This TCR beta chain is drawn from a study of CD4+ T cells in melanoma. Study results and limitations: Neoantigen-specific CD4+ T cells in melanoma reportedly had diverse differentiation states. CD8+ T cell, macrophage and B cell function reportedly correlated with neoantigen-specific CD4+ T cells.

This table comes from immunoSEQ multiplex PCR, and its TCRdb copy is limited to in-frame clones, with some not included. This sample has roughly 120,000 clones, with around 93% found just once. Of note for this clone: Antigen unknown.

V lost 10 bases, J lost 4 bases, and 14 bases lay in between. The CDR3 length is 12 residues. Looked up from germline, CDR1 is SNHLY and CDR2 is FYNNEI. This TCR derives from a human donor with melanoma. J is TRBJ2-7 and V is TRBV2, with D perhaps given as TRBD1 or TRBD2 (6 bases each). Sequencing was done on a sample of peripheral blood. CDR3 sequence: CATLRGRYEQYF. In nucleotides, the CDR3 is TGTGCCACCCTAAGGGGGAGGTACGAGCAGTACTTC. The entire variable domain, with the rest obtained from reference TRBV2 and TRBJ2-7, is as follows: EPEVTQTPSHQVTQMGQEVILRCVPISNHLYFYWYRQILGQKVEFLVSFYNNEISEKSEIFDDQFSVERPDGSNFTLKIRSTKLEDSAMYFCATLRGRYEQYFGPGTRLTVT.